This entry lists 17 T cell receptor beta chains sequenced from one sample in a study of blood T cell repertoires in COVID-19. Sequencing was performed with immunoSEQ multiplex PCR; in TCRdb, only in-frame clones are kept and a portion is missing. Of over 140,000 clones in the sample, 75% to 80% were seen once. The sample consisted of PBMCs or T cells enriched from blood (not recorded which). All receptors derive from a woman aged 50 to 60 who had recovered from COVID-19.

The J gene is TRBJ1-4, the V gene TRBV7-9; the D is unclear. V dropped 1 base and J dropped 6 bases, with 15 bases sitting between them. In germline, CDR1 is SEHNR, CDR2 FQNEAQ (reference sequence). The CDR3 spans 16 residues. In nucleotides, the CDR3 is TGTGCCAGCAGCTTAGTGTACACCATAGGAGATGAAAAACTGTTTTTT. It specifies CASSLVYTIGDEKLFF.

This chain connects TRBV30 to TRBJ1-5, with a possible D match to TRBD1 (6 bases). The CDR3 has 14 residues. Germline values: CDR1 GTSNPN, CDR2 SVGIG (reference sequence). The V and J ends lost 0 bases and 11 bases respectively, with 17 bases between them. This CDR3 is CAWSVRATGTSQHF. In DNA form, the CDR3 reads TGTGCCTGGAGTGTAAGGGCTACAGGGACGTCCCAGCATTTT.

The CDR3 is CASSLNPIGRRQPNYGYTF. The CDR3 DNA sequence: TGTGCCAGCAGCTTAAATCCAATCGGGAGAAGACAGCCTAACTATGGCTACACCTTC. The chain combines TRBV7-3 with TRBJ1-2; D is possibly TRBD1 (5 bases). The CDR3 loop spans 19 amino acids. Trimming removed 1 base at V and 0 bases at J, with 21 bases between. The germline V gene has CDR1 SGHTA and CDR2 FQGTGA.

The chain has TRBV2 and TRBJ2-1; 9 nucleotides agree with TRBD2. Germline CDR1 is SNHLY and CDR2 is FYNNEI. The CDR3 totals 15 residues. Germline trimming cut 4 bases from V and 5 bases from J; bases unmatched to any gene: 6. The CDR3 region has the DNA TGTGCCAGCAGTGCAATAGCTAGCGGGGACAATGAGCAGTTCTTC. Translation gives CASSAIASGDNEQFF. Drawing the rest from reference TRBV2 and TRBJ2-1, the complete variable domain is EPEVTQTPSHQVTQMGQEVILRCVPISNHLYFYWYRQILGQKVEFLVSFYNNEISEKSEIFDDQFSVERPDGSNFTLKIRSTKLEDSAMYFCASSAIASGDNEQFFGPGTRLTVL.

The rearrangement uses TRBV25-1 and TRBJ1-4, with TRBD1 identical over 7 bases. With 2 bases clipped from V and 0 bases from J, the junction kept 0 bases outside the gene matches. The CDR3 is 15 amino acids. Germline V lookup: CDR1 MGHDK, CDR2 SYGVNS. CDR3 in DNA: TGTGCCAGCAGTGAAGGGACAGCAACTAATGAAAAACTGTTTTTT. Its translation: CASSEGTATNEKLFF.

CDR3 sequence reads: CASSVEGGAGTGELFF. The CDR3 DNA sequence: TGTGCCAGCAGCGTAGAAGGGGGCGCGGGCACCGGGGAGCTGTTTTTT. The chain employs TRBV9 and TRBJ2-2; 7 bases map to TRBD1. Trimming cost V 0 bases and J 4 bases; bases outside gene matches: 6. Looked up from germline, CDR1 is SGDLS and CDR2 is YYNGEE. The length of the CDR3 is 16 residues.

The chain uses TRBV20-1 and TRBJ1-5, with D uncertain. The ends were cut back, 3 bases at V and 0 bases at J, with 6 bases in the middle. Germline CDR1 reads DFQATT; CDR2 reads SNEGSKA (reference sequence). The CDR3 extends over 13 amino acids. CDR3 coding DNA: TGCAGTGCTAGTTCAGTTAGCAATCAGCCCCAGCATTTT. Translation: CSASSVSNQPQHF.

This clone showed up just once. The gene calls are TRBV28 and TRBJ2-3; no clear D gene. Germline lookup yields CDR1 MDHEN and CDR2 SYDVKM. The CDR3 covers 14 residues. V lost 7 bases, J lost 4 bases, and 15 bases lay in between. The CDR3 nucleotides are TGTGCCAGCACCGGCCACGAGAGGCCAGATACGCAGTATTTT. Amino acid sequence: CASTGHERPDTQYF. Full variable domain (outside the CDR3, taken from reference TRBV28 and TRBJ2-3): DVKVTQSSRYLVKRTGEKVFLECVQDMDHENMFWYRQDPGLGLRLIYFSYDVKMKEKGDIPEGYSVSREKKERFSLILESASTNQTSMYLCASTGHERPDTQYFGPGTRLTVL.

This clone appeared many times. V gene TRBV27 combines with J gene TRBJ1-1; TRBD1 might be the D (5 bases). The CDR3 is 13 amino acids. The V gene lost 6 bases and the J gene lost 9 bases, with 17 bases spanning the gap. The V gene's germline CDR1 is MNHEY and CDR2 SMNVEV (reference sequence). This CDR3 is CASSPKGLFKAFF. CDR3 bases: TGTGCCAGCAGCCCAAAGGGACTTTTTAAAGCTTTCTTT.

The chain's CDR3 is CASSSSGGGSPGEQFF. The CDR3 bases are TGTGCCAGCAGCTCCAGTGGGGGGGGCTCGCCGGGTGAGCAGTTCTTC. The chain is built from TRBV11-2 and TRBJ2-1; D is perhaps TRBD2 (7 bases). The V and J ends lost 4 bases and 9 bases respectively, with 22 bases between them. The germline V gene has CDR1 SGHAT and CDR2 FQNNGV. The CDR3 runs 16 residues.

This chain connects TRBV5-1 to TRBJ2-5; D gene uncertain. Germline CDR1 SGHRS, CDR2 YFSETQ. Between the trimmed V and J ends, which lost 4 bases and 3 bases, there was a span of 10 bases. This CDR3 contains 13 residues. The CDR3 nucleotides are TGCGCCAGCAGCATAGTAGCCAAAGAGACCCAGTACTTC. This gives the protein CASSIVAKETQYF.

The genes are TRBV19 and TRBJ2-3, with D hard to call. The CDR3 is 14 residues long. V was shortened by 2 bases and J by 1 base, with 7 bases between the two germline ends. Germline V gene lookup returns CDR1 LNHDA and CDR2 SQIVND (reference sequence). CDR3 nucleotides: TGTGCCAGTAGTATACAGAGGCGCACAGATACGCAGTATTTT. Protein product: CASSIQRRTDTQYF.

Turning to this clone: One end of the junction is discordant with germline, which a read error may explain. This chain uses TRBV18 with TRBJ2-1, with 9 bases lining up with TRBD1. There are 17 residues in the CDR3. Per the germline V gene, CDR1 is KGHSH and CDR2 is LQKENI. The CDR3 bases are TGTGCCAGCTCCCCACAGCCGTGGGGACAGGGCCCAAATGAGCAGTTCTTC. Protein sequence: CASSPQPWGQGPNEQFF. Full variable domain (outside the CDR3, taken from reference TRBV18 and TRBJ2-1): NAGVMQNPRHLVRRRGQEARLRCSPMKGHSHVYWYRQLPEEGLKFMVYLQKENIIDESGMPKERFSAEFPKEGPSILRIQQVVRGDSAAYFCASSPQPWGQGPNEQFFGPGTRLTVL.

This sequence joins TRBV6-5 and TRBJ2-7; 7 bases align to TRBD2. With V trimmed by 5 bases and J by 2 bases, 6 bases remained unmatched. Per the germline V gene, CDR1 is MNHEY and CDR2 is SVGAGI. This CDR3 comprises 14 residues. This CDR3 is CASSQRDGAYEQYF. In DNA, the CDR3 is TGTGCCAGCAGTCAGCGGGACGGTGCCTACGAGCAGTACTTC.

The chain is built from TRBV2 and TRBJ2-1, with TRBD2 matching over 9 bases. This CDR3 is built from 14 residues. Trimming cost V 4 bases and J 5 bases; bases outside gene matches: 3. Per the germline V gene, CDR1 is SNHLY and CDR2 is FYNNEI. DNA for the CDR3: TGTGCCAGCAGTGTCCTAGCGGGAAACAATGAGCAGTTCTTC. This gives the protein CASSVLAGNNEQFF.

V is TRBV5-1 and J is TRBJ1-3; a possible D gene is TRBD1 (5 bases). Trimming left V 2 bases short and J 1 base short, with 10 bases between. CDR3 length: 15 residues. CDR1 and CDR2 (germline): SGHRS, YFSETQ. This CDR3 is CASSFSQGSGNTIYF. The CDR3 coding sequence is TGCGCCAGCAGCTTTTCCCAGGGATCTGGAAACACCATATATTTT.

The V gene is TRBV10-2, the J gene TRBJ1-2; a possible D gene is TRBD1 (6 bases). Germline CDR1 WSHSY, CDR2 SAAADI. The CDR3 totals 13 residues. Trimming pared 6 bases from V and 5 bases from J, leaving 13 bases between. CDR3 nucleotides: TGCGCCAGCAGGAAGGGGGTGGAGTATGGCTACACCTTC. It encodes CASRKGVEYGYTF.